This is a list of T cell receptor beta chains from one sample in a study of T cells in Graves' hyperthyroidism and ophthalmopathy. TCRdb redid the calling of the multiplex PCR reads with MiXCR, one entry per CDR3 protein. The sample shows 350,000 to 400,000 distinct CDR3 sequences, around 18% of them seen only once. The sample was blood. These receptors were obtained from a man aged 18-30 years with Graves' ophthalmopathy. Both conserved end residues are trimmed from each CDR3.

TRBV5-1	TRBJ1-1	ASSVGTGYPEAF
TRBV3-1	TRBJ2-5	ASSPLAGGSQETQY
TRBV7-8	TRBJ1-2	ASSLLPQGGPYGYT
TRBV19	TRBJ2-5	ASSGTTGGSFQETQY
TRBV18	TRBJ2-7	ASSIGRGYEQY
TRBV5-1	TRBJ2-7	ASSPLPRATLAGGYEQY
TRBV3-1	TRBJ2-1	ASSATGTSYNEQF
TRBV5-1	TRBJ2-7	ASSFGGSYEQY
TRBV19	TRBJ2-7	ASSFSVMGSYEQY
TRBV20-1	TRBJ2-5	SARIPGLAGGPMEETQY
TRBV13	TRBJ2-2	ASHGRQGGSGELF
TRBV3-1	TRBJ2-5	ASSPIEQGLTQY
TRBV9	TRBJ2-2	ASSPYIGTGELF
TRBV3-1	TRBJ2-7	ASSQSASGSYEQY
TRBV9	TRBJ1-3	ASSRDTTYGNTIY
TRBV6-6	TRBJ1-4	ASSYGSGAGTNEKLF
TRBV2	TRBJ1-1	ASSQVTGGRNTEAF
TRBV7-9	TRBJ1-2	ASSPSGSGYT
TRBV6-1	TRBJ1-1	ASTGGSTEAF